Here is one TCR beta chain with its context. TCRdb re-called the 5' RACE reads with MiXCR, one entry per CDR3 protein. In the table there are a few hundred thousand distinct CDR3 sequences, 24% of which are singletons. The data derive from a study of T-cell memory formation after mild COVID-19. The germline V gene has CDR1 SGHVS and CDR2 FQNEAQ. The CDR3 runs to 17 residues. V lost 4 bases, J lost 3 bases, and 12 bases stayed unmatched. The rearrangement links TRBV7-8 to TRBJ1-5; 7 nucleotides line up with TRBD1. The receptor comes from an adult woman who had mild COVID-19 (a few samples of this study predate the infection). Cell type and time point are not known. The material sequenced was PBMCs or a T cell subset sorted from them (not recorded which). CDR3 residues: CASSSGQNRGNNQPQHF. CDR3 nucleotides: TGTGCCAGCAGCTCGGGGCAAAACAGGGGCAACAATCAGCCCCAGCATTTT.